Shown below are 10 T cell receptor beta chains from a single sample sequenced in a study of blood T cells in healthy people across ages. Combining a sample-barcoded 5' primer with a J-beta primer mix, a second PCR ran for roughly 7 to 12 cycles. Each CDR3 protein is one row after TCRdb ran MiXCR on the 5' RACE reads. This repertoire shows 1,100,000 or so distinct CDR3 sequences, 45% found once; its top ten account for approximately 17%. The sequenced sample consisted of blood. These receptors were collected from a woman in her fifties or sixties in good health.

CDR3 region: CASSLFARERRVGTDTQYF. The CDR3 coding sequence is TGTGCCAGCAGCTTATTCGCGCGGGAGCGACGGGTTGGCACAGATACGCAGTATTTT. This rearrangement joins TRBV11-2 to TRBJ2-3; 7 bases fit TRBD2. J was trimmed by 1 base and V by 2 bases; bases with no gene match: 15. The germline V gene has CDR1 SGHAT and CDR2 FQNNGV. The CDR3 is made up of 19 amino acids. Supplemented by reference TRBV11-2 and TRBJ2-3, the full variable domain reads EAGVAQSPRYKIIEKRQSVAFWCNPISGHATLYWYQQILGQGPKLLIQFQNNGVVDDSQLPKDRFSAERLKGVDSTLKIQPAKLEDSAVYLCASSLFARERRVGTDTQYFGPGTRLTVL.

The rearrangement joins TRBV20-1 to TRBJ2-3; 8 nucleotides match TRBD2. Trimming removed 3 bases from V and 6 bases from J; junction bases left unmatched: 11. CDR3 size: 15 residues. Per germline, CDR1 DFQATT and CDR2 SNEGSKA (reference sequence). CDR3 in DNA: TGCAGTGCTAGTAAGGCGGGAGGACTGGACGATACGCAGTATTTT. Protein sequence: CSASKAGGLDDTQYF.

In its sample, this clonotype was seen many times. V and J are TRBV12-3 or TRBV12-4 and TRBJ2-3, with unresolved D. The ends were cut back, 5 bases at V and 0 bases at J, with 15 bases in the middle. CDR3 length: 16 amino acids. CDR3 sequence: CASSPDGRWSTDTQYF. The DNA for the CDR3 is TGTGCCAGCAGTCCGGACGGCAGATGGAGCACAGATACGCAGTATTTT.

The sample holds a few counts of this clonotype. This rearrangement joins TRBV9 to TRBJ2-3; D possibly matches TRBD1 or TRBD2 (5 bases each). V lost 4 bases and J lost 1, with 19 bases in between. Germline V gives CDR1 SGDLS, CDR2 YYNGEE. The CDR3 is 17 residues long. The CDR3 is CASSPFGRVGGTDTQYF. Here the CDR3 DNA reads TGTGCCAGCAGCCCTTTTGGACGGGTGGGGGGCACAGATACGCAGTATTTT.

This clonotype was seen a few times. The gene calls are TRBV7-6 and TRBJ2-5; the D gene is possibly TRBD1 (6 bases). Germline CDR1 reads SGHVS; CDR2 reads FNYEAQ. Trimming took 4 bases from V and 3 from J, leaving 6 bases between them. The CDR3 has 12 amino acids. The CDR3 protein is CASSYREETQYF. CDR3 DNA: TGTGCCAGCAGCTACAGGGAAGAGACCCAGTACTTC.

The chain employs TRBV20-1 and TRBJ2-1, with 12 bases aligning to TRBD1. CDR1 and CDR2 (germline): DFQATT, SNEGSKA (reference sequence). After removal of 2 bases from V and 7 bases from J, the junction contained 6 bases not matched to a gene. This CDR3 has 15 residues. In DNA, the CDR3 is TGCAGTGCTAGATCCGGGACAGGGGGCCTAAATGAGCAGTTCTTC. Translation gives CSARSGTGGLNEQFF.

This clonotype showed up just a few times. This chain uses TRBV4-1 with TRBJ1-2; D unresolved. V shed 0 bases and J shed 6 bases, with 17 bases lying between them. The CDR3 loop spans 16 amino acids. CDR1 is MGHRA, CDR2 YSYEKL, per germline. This chain's CDR3 is CASSQERNWLRDGYTF. CDR3 DNA sequence: TGCGCCAGCAGCCAAGAAAGGAACTGGTTAAGGGATGGCTACACCTTC.

J is TRBJ2-7 and V is TRBV2, with 7 positions matching TRBD2. CDR3 length equals 15 residues. The V gene end was trimmed by 8 bases and the J gene end by 1 base; junction bases not matched to a gene: 11. Germline CDR1 is SNHLY and CDR2 is FYNNEI. CDR3 nucleotides: TGTGCCAGCCCTGCGGGGAGGGCCAGTTCCTACGAGCAGTACTTC. It specifies CASPAGRASSYEQYF.

Concerning this clonotype itself: This could be a read error, since a much larger clone is one nucleotide away. The rearrangement joins TRBV5-1 to TRBJ1-1; D gene uncertain. Germline CDR1 SGHRS, CDR2 YFSETQ. The CDR3 consists of 11 residues. The CDR3 nucleotides read TGCGCCAGCGGCTTGGGCGAAGCGGCTTTCTTT. Its protein is CASGLGEAAFF.

This clonotype was observed a handful of times. CDR3 coding DNA: TGTGCCAGCAAGAAGACTAGCGGGAAAACAGATACGCAGTATTTT. It translates to CASKKTSGKTDTQYF. The chain is built from TRBV2 and TRBJ2-3; 11 bases line up with TRBD2. Germline trimming cut 7 bases from V and 3 bases from J; bases unmatched to any gene: 6. CDR3 size: 15 residues. Germline assignment: CDR1 SNHLY and CDR2 FYNNEI.